This TCR beta chain was identified in a study of blood T cells in healthy people across ages. Study observations and caveats: Greater diversity and more naive CD4+ cells were seen in long-lived donors than in aged donors. As naive T cell percentage varied, TCR beta diversity correlated strongly with it.

Remarks on this clonotype: Its specificity is unknown.

The CDR3 runs to 15 residues. Trimming took 1 base from V and 3 from J; bases not matched to a gene: 3. Germline V lookup: CDR1 SGHTA, CDR2 FQGNSA. PCR was performed a second time for about 7 to 12 cycles using a sample-barcoded 5' primer and a J-beta primer mix. Each CDR3 protein is one row after TCRdb ran MiXCR on the 5' RACE reads. There are hundreds of thousands of distinct CDR3 sequences in the sample; about 55% occur only once, and about 38% lies in the top ten. Sample: blood. This sequence was found in an elderly man in good health. The rearrangement uses TRBV7-2 and TRBJ2-1; 7 bases match TRBD1. DNA for the CDR3: TGTGCCAGCAGCTTAGAGGGGGCGGGCTACAATGAGCAGTTCTTC. It encodes CASSLEGAGYNEQFF. Combining the CDR3 with reference TRBV7-2 and TRBJ2-1 gives the whole variable domain GAGVSQSPSNKVTEKGKDVELRCDPISGHTALYWYRQSLGQGLEFLIYFQGNSAPDKSGLPSDRFSAERTGGSVSTLTIQRTQQEDSAVYLCASSLEGAGYNEQFFGPGTRLTVL.